This TCR beta chain is drawn from a study of blood T cell repertoires in COVID-19. Overall study: Sites across the United States, Italy and Spain contributed samples from acute and convalescent COVID-19. Sample material is recorded as cDNA or gDNA derived from T cells, B-cell-depleted T cells, or PBMCs.

The germline gives CDR1 LNHDA, CDR2 SQIVND (reference sequence). This CDR3 spans 16 amino acids. V lost 1 base and J lost 4, with 14 bases in between. In the original workflow: Amplification of reference gene primers was used by the study to estimate nucleated cell counts. This table comes from immunoSEQ multiplex PCR, and its TCRdb copy is limited to in-frame clones, with some not included. Clone size and V and J calls were adopted from that table, with D and trimming inferred from the DNA. The table has about 170,000 clones, around 84% seen once. During active infection, Seattle patients enrolled and were then monitored through disease.

The source is a woman in her 70s with COVID-19, enrolled during active disease. Sequenced sample: peripheral blood. V usage is TRBV19 and J usage is TRBJ1-5, with no clear D. The CDR3: CASSIGSGRLNQPQHF. CDR3 DNA sequence: TGTGCCAGTAGTATAGGGTCTGGGCGCCTGAATCAGCCCCAGCATTTT.